This T cell receptor (beta chain) was sequenced in a study of control samples from healthy donors and cancer patients. Data came from immunoSEQ multiplex PCR; TCRdb stores just in-frame clones and leaves some out. The table records some 120,000 clones, approximately 89% of them present only once. Trimming removed 2 bases from V and 4 bases from J; junction bases left unmatched: 5. The CDR3 has 16 residues. Germline V gene lookup returns CDR1 MNHEY and CDR2 SVGAGI. V and J are TRBV6-5 and TRBJ2-2, with 9 bases matching TRBD1. The clonotype comes from a man younger than 35 in good health. Sequencing input: blood. DNA for the CDR3: TGTGCCAGCAGTTACGACAGGGGGGGCGGCACCGGGGAGCTGTTTTTT. Encoded protein: CASSYDRGGGTGELFF.